The 17 T cell receptor beta chains below come from one sample, sequenced in a study of CXCR3-negative and CXCR3-positive naive CD8 T cells. General study points: Naive cells with CXCR3 showed TRB CDR3s that were more hydrophobic than those in CXCR3-negative naive cells.

UMI labels and 5' RACE were used to prepare the TRB cDNA libraries. TCRdb reprocessed the 5' RACE reads; each CDR3 protein has one entry and no DNA is given. This sample's table reports tens of thousands of distinct CDR3 sequences. Antigens for these TCRs are unknown. The sample was naive CXCR3+ CD8+ T cells from blood. As for subset: CD45RO-CCR7+CD27+CD95- naive CD8+ T cells expressing CXCR3 (TNR3+). Receptors originate from a human donor in good health. Some clones in this sample may be carry-over from other donors' samples.

The CDR3 spells CASTSVNVPDPAGYTF. The J gene is TRBJ1-2, the V gene TRBV23-1. TRBV23-1 is sorted into the ORF group, with uncertain function. The CDR3 totals 16 residues.

The rearrangement joins TRBV29-1 to TRBJ2-3; TCRdb picks TRBD1, but there is no DNA to check that call. Germline V gene sequence: CDR1 SQVTM, CDR2 ANQGSEA. CDR3 length: 13 amino acids. The chain's CDR3 is CSVEGQVTDTQYF.

The rearrangement uses TRBV21-1 and TRBJ2-5; the D gene TCRdb calls, TRBD2, cannot be checked with no DNA. TRBV21-1 is described as a pseudogene. The CDR3 covers 16 residues. The CDR3 reads CASSMTSGKKQETQYF.

The rearrangement joins TRBV7-6 to TRBJ2-7; TCRdb's D call of TRBD2 is untestable without DNA. The germline V gene has CDR1 SGHVS and CDR2 FNYEAQ. The CDR3 is made up of 15 amino acids. CDR3 sequence reads: CASSLHSARAYEQYF. Based on the CDR3 plus reference TRBV7-6 and TRBJ2-7, the full variable domain is GAGVSQSPRYKVTKRGQDVALRCDPISGHVSLYWYRQALGQGPEFLTYFNYEAQQDKSGLPNDRFSAERPEGSISTLTIQRTEQRDSAMYRCASSLHSARAYEQYFGPGTRLTVT.

The chain couples TRBV6-2 or TRBV6-3 to TRBJ2-7. The CDR3 sequence is 13 residues long. Per germline, CDR1 MNHEY and CDR2 SVGEGT. The CDR3 protein is CASRDSSYYEQYF.

The chain is built from TRBV7-6 and TRBJ1-2; the TCRdb D gene call, TRBD1, has no DNA to confirm it. The germline gives CDR1 SGHVS, CDR2 FNYEAQ. This CDR3 is 14 amino acids long. The CDR3: CASSIPGQTYGYTF.

The chain employs TRBV28 and TRBJ2-7; TCRdb selects TRBD1, and the lack of DNA leaves this call unchecked. This CDR3 comprises 15 residues. In germline, CDR1 is MDHEN, CDR2 SYDVKM. CDR3 in amino acids: CASSGVRVKSYEQYF.

The rearrangement links TRBV20-1 to TRBJ2-7. The germline gives CDR1 DFQATT, CDR2 SNEGSKA (reference sequence). The CDR3 has 11 amino acids. The CDR3 reads CSPDTDDEQYF.

The rearrangement uses TRBV6-6 and TRBJ2-5. The CDR3 extends over 12 amino acids. Germline loops: CDR1 MNHNY, CDR2 SVGAGI (reference sequence). The CDR3 loop is CASSPIQETQYF.

The V gene is TRBV28, the J gene TRBJ2-5; TCRdb calls TRBD1, which cannot be checked without DNA. From germline, CDR1 is MDHEN and CDR2 SYDVKM. This CDR3 contains 15 residues. The CDR3 loop reads CASSLRDRGVETQYF.

The chain couples TRBV5-1 to TRBJ2-7; with no DNA, the TCRdb D assignment of TRBD1 cannot be verified. The CDR3 is 13 residues long. CDR1 is SGHRS, CDR2 YFSETQ, per germline. The CDR3 protein is CASSLGAGNEQYF. Looking up the rest from reference TRBV5-1 and TRBJ2-7 gives the full variable domain: KAGVTQTPRYLIKTRGQQVTLSCSPISGHRSVSWYQQTPGQGLQFLFEYFSETQRNKGNFPGRFSGRQFSNSRSEMNVSTLELGDSALYLCASSLGAGNEQYFGPGTRLTVT.

The J gene is TRBJ2-7, the V gene TRBV28; TCRdb picks TRBD2, but there is no DNA to check that call. The CDR3 totals 12 residues. The germline V gene encodes CDR1 MDHEN and CDR2 SYDVKM. CDR3: CASRRGSYEQYF.

The rearrangement uses TRBV7-9 and TRBJ2-7; with no DNA, the TCRdb D assignment of TRBD2 cannot be verified. The CDR3 totals 13 residues. The germline V gene has CDR1 SEHNR and CDR2 FQNEAQ (reference sequence). This chain's CDR3 is CASSRRLGYEQYF.

The chain carries TRBV12-3 or TRBV12-4 and TRBJ2-3; TCRdb's D gene call, TRBD2, goes unchecked for lack of DNA. This CDR3 contains 13 residues. The CDR3 is CASSGRAVDTQYF.

The V and J genes are TRBV7-3 and TRBJ1-1. Germline V gene sequence: CDR1 SGHTA, CDR2 FQGTGA. This CDR3 has 12 residues. This CDR3 is CASSLGTTEAFF. Drawing the rest from reference TRBV7-3 and TRBJ1-1, the complete variable domain is GAGVSQTPSNKVTEKGKYVELRCDPISGHTALYWYRQSLGQGPEFLIYFQGTGAADDSGLPNDRFFAVRPEGSVSTLKIQRTERGDSAVYLCASSLGTTEAFFGQGTRLTVV.

The rearrangement links TRBV7-6 to TRBJ2-3. Germline V gene data show CDR1 as SGHVS and CDR2 as FNYEAQ. This CDR3 is 14 amino acids long. Here the CDR3 reads CASSLSGGSDTQYF. Full variable domain (rest looked up from reference TRBV7-6 and TRBJ2-3): GAGVSQSPRYKVTKRGQDVALRCDPISGHVSLYWYRQALGQGPEFLTYFNYEAQQDKSGLPNDRFSAERPEGSISTLTIQRTEQRDSAMYRCASSLSGGSDTQYFGPGTRLTVL.

The V gene is TRBV29-1, the J gene TRBJ2-5; TCRdb's assignment of TRBD1 cannot be checked, as there is no DNA. The germline gives CDR1 SQVTM, CDR2 ANQGSEA. CDR3 length: 13 amino acids. CDR3 amino acids: CSAEGQVRETQYF.